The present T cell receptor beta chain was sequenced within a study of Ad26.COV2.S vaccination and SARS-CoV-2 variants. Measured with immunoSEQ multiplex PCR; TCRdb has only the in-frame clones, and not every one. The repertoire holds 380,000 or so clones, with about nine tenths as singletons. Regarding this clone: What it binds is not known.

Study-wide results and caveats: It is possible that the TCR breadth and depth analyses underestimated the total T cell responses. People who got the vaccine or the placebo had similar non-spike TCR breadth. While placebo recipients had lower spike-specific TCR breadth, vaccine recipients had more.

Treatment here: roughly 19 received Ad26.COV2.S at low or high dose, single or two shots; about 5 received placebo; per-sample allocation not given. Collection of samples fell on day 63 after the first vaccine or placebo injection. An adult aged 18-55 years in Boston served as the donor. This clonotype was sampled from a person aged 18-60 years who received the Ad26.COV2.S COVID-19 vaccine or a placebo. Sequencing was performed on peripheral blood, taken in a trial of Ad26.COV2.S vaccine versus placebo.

The CDR3 sequence is CASSQAFRTPKDTEAFF. CDR3 coding DNA: TGTGCCAGCAGCCAAGCATTCAGGACACCAAAGGACACTGAAGCTTTCTTT. The chain links TRBV3-1 (or the pseudogene TRBV3-2) to TRBJ1-1; the D gene is possibly TRBD1 (5 bases). Germline values: CDR1 LGHDT, CDR2 YNNKEL (reference sequence). The CDR3 sequence is 17 residues long. V shed 1 base and J shed 3 bases, with 18 bases lying between them.